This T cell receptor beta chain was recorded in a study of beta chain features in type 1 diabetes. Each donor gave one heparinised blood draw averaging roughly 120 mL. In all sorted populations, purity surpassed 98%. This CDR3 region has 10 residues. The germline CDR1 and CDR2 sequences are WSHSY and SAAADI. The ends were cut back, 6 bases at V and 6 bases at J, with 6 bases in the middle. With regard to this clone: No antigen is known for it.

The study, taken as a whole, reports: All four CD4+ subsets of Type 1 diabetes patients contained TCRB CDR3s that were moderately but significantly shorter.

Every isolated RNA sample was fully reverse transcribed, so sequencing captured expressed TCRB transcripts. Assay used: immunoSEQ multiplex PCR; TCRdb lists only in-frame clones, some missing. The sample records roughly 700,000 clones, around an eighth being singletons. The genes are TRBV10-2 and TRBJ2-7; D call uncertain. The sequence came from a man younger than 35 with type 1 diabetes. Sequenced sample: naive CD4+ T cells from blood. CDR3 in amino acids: CASRQGEQYF. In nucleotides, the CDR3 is TGCGCCAGCAGGCAAGGCGAGCAGTACTTC.